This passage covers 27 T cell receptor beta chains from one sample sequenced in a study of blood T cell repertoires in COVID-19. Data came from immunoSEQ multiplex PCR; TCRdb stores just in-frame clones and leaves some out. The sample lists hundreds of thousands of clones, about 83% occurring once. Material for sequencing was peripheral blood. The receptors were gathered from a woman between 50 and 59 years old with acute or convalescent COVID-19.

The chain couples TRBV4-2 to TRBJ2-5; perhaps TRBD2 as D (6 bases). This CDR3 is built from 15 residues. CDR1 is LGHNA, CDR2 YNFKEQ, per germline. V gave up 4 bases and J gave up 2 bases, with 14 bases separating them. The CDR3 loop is CASSRRGNGQETQYF. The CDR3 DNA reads TGTGCCAGCAGCCGCCGGGGGAATGGACAAGAGACCCAGTACTTC.

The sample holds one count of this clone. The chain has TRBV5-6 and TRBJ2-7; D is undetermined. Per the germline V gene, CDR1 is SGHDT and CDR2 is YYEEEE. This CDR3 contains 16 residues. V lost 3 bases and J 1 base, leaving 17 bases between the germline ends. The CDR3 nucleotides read TGTGCCAGCAGCTCCCGTTTCGGTCCTGATTCCTACGAGCAGTACTTC. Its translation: CASSSRFGPDSYEQYF.

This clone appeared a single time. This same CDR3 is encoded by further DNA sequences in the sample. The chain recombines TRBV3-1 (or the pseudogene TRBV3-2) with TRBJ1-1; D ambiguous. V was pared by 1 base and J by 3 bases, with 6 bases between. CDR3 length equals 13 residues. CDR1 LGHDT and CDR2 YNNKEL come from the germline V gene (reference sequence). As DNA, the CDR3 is TGTGCCAGCAGCCAAGGGGCCCACACTGAAGCTTTCTTT. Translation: CASSQGAHTEAFF.

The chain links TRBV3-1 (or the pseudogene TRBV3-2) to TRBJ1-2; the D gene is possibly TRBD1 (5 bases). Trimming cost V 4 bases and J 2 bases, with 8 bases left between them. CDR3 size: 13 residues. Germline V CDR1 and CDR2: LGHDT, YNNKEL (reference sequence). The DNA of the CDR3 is TGTGCCAGCAGCCCCGACAGCAACTATGGCTACACCTTC. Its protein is CASSPDSNYGYTF.

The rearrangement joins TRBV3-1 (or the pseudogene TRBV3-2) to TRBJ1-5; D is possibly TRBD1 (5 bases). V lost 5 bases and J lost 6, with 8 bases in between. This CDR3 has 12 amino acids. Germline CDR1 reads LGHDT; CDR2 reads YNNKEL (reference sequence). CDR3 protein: CASSVGVQPQHF. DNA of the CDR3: TGTGCCAGCAGCGTAGGGGTTCAGCCCCAGCATTTT.

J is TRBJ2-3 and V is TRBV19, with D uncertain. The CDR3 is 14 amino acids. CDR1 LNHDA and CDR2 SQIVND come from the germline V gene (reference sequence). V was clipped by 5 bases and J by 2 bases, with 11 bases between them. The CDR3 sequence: CASSLSVNTDTQYF. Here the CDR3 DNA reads TGTGCCAGTAGTCTGAGCGTAAACACAGATACGCAGTATTTT.

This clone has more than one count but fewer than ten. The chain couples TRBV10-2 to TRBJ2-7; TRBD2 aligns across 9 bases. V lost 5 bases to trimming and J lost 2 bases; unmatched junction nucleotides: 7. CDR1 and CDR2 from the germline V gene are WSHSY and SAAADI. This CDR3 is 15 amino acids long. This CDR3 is CASSLSGSGAYEQYF. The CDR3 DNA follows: TGCGCCAGCAGTCTTAGCGGGAGTGGGGCCTACGAGCAGTACTTC.

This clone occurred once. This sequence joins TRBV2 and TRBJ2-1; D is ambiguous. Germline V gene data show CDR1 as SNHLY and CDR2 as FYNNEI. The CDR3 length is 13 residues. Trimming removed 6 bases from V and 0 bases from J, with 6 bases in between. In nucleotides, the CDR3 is TGTGCCAGCAGAGCTAGCTCCTACAATGAGCAGTTCTTC. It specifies CASRASSYNEQFF. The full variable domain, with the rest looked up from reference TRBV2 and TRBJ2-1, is EPEVTQTPSHQVTQMGQEVILRCVPISNHLYFYWYRQILGQKVEFLVSFYNNEISEKSEIFDDQFSVERPDGSNFTLKIRSTKLEDSAMYFCASRASSYNEQFFGPGTRLTVL.

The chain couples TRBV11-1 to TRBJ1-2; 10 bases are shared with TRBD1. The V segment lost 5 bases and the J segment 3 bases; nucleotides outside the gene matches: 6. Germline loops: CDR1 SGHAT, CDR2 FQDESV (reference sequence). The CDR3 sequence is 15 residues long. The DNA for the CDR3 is TGTGCCAGCAGCCAGACAGGGGGCGCGTACTATGGCTACACCTTC. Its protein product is CASSQTGGAYYGYTF. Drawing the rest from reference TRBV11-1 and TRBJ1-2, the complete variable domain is EAEVAQSPRYKITEKSQAVAFWCDPISGHATLYWYRQILGQGPELLVQFQDESVVDDSQLPKDRFSAERLKGVDSTLKIQPAELGDSAMYLCASSQTGGAYYGYTFGSGTRLTVV.

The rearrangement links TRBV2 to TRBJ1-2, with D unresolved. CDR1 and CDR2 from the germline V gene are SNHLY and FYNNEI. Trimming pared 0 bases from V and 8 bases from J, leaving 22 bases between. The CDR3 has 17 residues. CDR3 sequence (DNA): TGTGCCAGCAGTGAAGCTCGGCAGCCGACCTTTCTTAGCGGCTACACCTTC. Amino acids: CASSEARQPTFLSGYTF.

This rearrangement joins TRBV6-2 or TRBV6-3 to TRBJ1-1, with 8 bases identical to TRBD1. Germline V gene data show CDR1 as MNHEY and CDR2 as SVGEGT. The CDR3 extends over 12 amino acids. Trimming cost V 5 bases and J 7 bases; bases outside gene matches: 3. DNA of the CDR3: TGTGCCAGCAGTCGGACAGGGAATGAAGCTTTCTTT. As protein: CASSRTGNEAFF.

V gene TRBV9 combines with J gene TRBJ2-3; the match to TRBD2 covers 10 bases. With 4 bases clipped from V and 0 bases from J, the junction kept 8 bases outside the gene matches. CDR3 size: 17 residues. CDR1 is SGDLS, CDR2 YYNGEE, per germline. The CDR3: CASSWTSGAPSTDTQYF. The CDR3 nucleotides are TGTGCCAGCAGCTGGACTAGCGGAGCCCCTAGCACAGATACGCAGTATTTT.

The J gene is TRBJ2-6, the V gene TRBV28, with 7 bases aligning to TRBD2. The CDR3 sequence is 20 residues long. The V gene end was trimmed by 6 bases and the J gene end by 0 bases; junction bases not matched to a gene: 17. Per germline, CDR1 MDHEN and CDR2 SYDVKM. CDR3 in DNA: TGTGCCAGCAGCCGACTAGCAAGTCCCCTTCTAAGCTCTGGGGCCAACGTCCTGACTTTC. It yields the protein CASSRLASPLLSSGANVLTF.

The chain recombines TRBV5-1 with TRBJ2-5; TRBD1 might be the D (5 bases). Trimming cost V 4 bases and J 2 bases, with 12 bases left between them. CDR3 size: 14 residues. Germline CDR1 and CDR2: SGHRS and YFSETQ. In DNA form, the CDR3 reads TGCGCCAGCAGCATGGGGCGGCCTCAAGAGACCCAGTACTTC. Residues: CASSMGRPQETQYF. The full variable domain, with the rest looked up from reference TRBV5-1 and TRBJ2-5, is KAGVTQTPRYLIKTRGQQVTLSCSPISGHRSVSWYQQTPGQGLQFLFEYFSETQRNKGNFPGRFSGRQFSNSRSEMNVSTLELGDSALYLCASSMGRPQETQYFGPGTRLLVL.

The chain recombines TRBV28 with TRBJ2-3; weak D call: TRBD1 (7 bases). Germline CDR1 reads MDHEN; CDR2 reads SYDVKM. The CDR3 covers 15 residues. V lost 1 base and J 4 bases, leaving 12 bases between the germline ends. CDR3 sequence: CASSLLDRDSDTQYF. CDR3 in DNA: TGTGCCAGCAGTTTATTAGACAGGGACTCAGATACGCAGTATTTT.

CDR3 bases: TGTGCCAGCAGTGAAGGTGGGCTTGGGTCACCCCTCCACTTT. It encodes CASSEGGLGSPLHF. V usage is TRBV6-1 and J usage is TRBJ1-6; the D is unclear. The V gene lost 1 base and the J gene lost 10 bases, with 11 bases spanning the gap. CDR1 is MNHNS and CDR2 is SASEGT in the germline V gene. This CDR3 is built from 14 residues.

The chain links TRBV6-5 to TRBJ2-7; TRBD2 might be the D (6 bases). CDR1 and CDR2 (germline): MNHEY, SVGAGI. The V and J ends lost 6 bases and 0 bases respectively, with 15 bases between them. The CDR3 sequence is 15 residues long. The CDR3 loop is CASSRGLPSSYEQYF. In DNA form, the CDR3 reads TGTGCCAGCAGCCGGGGACTTCCAAGCTCCTACGAGCAGTACTTC.

The CDR3 loop is CASSQDQRGNTGELFF. The CDR3 nucleotides are TGCGCCAGCAGCCAAGATCAAAGGGGGAACACCGGGGAGCTGTTTTTT. V gene TRBV4-1 combines with J gene TRBJ2-2; tentatively, D is TRBD1 (5 bases). Germline lookup yields CDR1 MGHRA and CDR2 YSYEKL. This CDR3 has 16 amino acids. The germline V and J ends were trimmed by 0 bases and 1 base, with 9 bases remaining between them.

CDR3 sequence reads: CASSLSSGGDSYGYTF. The CDR3 DNA reads TGCGCCAGCAGCTTGTCTTCAGGGGGCGACTCCTATGGCTACACCTTC. The genes are TRBV5-1 and TRBJ1-2; the match to TRBD1 covers 8 bases. In germline, CDR1 is SGHRS, CDR2 YFSETQ. This CDR3 is built from 16 residues. The trim removed 1 base at V and 4 bases at J, leaving 9 bases unmatched. Full variable domain (remainder filled in from reference TRBV5-1 and TRBJ1-2): KAGVTQTPRYLIKTRGQQVTLSCSPISGHRSVSWYQQTPGQGLQFLFEYFSETQRNKGNFPGRFSGRQFSNSRSEMNVSTLELGDSALYLCASSLSSGGDSYGYTFGSGTRLTVV.

CDR3 coding DNA: TGTGCCAGCAGCTTTGACAGGGGGCCCACAGATACGCAGTATTTT. Encoded protein: CASSFDRGPTDTQYF. The chain employs TRBV5-8 and TRBJ2-3; 10 bases are a match to TRBD1. The CDR3 loop spans 15 amino acids. In germline, CDR1 is SGHTS, CDR2 YDEGEE. After removal of 2 bases from V and 2 bases from J, the junction contained 2 bases not matched to a gene.

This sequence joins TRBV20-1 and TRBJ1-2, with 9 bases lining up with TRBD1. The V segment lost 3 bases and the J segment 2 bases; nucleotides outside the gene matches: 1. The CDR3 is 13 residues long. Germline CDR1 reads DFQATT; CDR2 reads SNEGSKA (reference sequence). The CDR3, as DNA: TGCAGTGCTAGTGACAGGGGGAACTATGGCTACACCTTC. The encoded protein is CSASDRGNYGYTF.

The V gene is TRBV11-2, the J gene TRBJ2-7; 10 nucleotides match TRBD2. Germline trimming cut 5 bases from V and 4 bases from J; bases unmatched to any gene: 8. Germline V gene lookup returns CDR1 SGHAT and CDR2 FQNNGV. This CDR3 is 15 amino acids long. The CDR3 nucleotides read TGTGCCAGCAGCCCTCGATTGGGACTAGCGTACGAGCAGTACTTC. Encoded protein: CASSPRLGLAYEQYF.

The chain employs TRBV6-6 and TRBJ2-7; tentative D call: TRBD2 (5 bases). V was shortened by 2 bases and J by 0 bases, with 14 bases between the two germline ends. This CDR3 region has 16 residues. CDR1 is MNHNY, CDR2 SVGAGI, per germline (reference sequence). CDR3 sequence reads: CASSYDSRESSYEQYF. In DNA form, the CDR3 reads TGTGCCAGCAGTTACGATTCTCGGGAAAGCTCCTACGAGCAGTACTTC.

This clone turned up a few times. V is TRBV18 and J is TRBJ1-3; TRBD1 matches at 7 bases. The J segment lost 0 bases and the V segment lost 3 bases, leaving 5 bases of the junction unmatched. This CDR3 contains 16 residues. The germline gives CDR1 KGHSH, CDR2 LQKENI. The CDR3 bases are TGTGCCAGCTCACCGGGGGACAGTCGCTCTGGAAACACCATATATTTT. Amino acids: CASSPGDSRSGNTIYF. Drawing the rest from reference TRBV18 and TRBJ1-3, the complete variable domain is NAGVMQNPRHLVRRRGQEARLRCSPMKGHSHVYWYRQLPEEGLKFMVYLQKENIIDESGMPKERFSAEFPKEGPSILRIQQVVRGDSAAYFCASSPGDSRSGNTIYFGEGSWLTVV.

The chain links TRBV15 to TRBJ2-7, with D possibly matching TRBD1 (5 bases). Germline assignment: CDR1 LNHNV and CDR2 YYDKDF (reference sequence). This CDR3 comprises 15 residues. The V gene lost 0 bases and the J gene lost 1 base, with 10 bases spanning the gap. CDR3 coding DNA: TGTGCCACCAGCAGAGATTTTGACAGATCCTACGAGCAGTACTTC. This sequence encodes CATSRDFDRSYEQYF.

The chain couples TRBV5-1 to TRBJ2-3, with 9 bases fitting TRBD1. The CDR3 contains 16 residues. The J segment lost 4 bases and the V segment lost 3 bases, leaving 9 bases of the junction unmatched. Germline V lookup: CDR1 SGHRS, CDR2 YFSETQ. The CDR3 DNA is TGCGCCAGCAGCTCCTCGGGCACAGGGGGCCCAGATACGCAGTATTTT. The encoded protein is CASSSSGTGGPDTQYF.

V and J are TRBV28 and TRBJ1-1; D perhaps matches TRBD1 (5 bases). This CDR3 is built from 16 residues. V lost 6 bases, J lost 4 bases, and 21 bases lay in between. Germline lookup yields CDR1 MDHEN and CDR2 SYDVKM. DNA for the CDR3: TGTGCCAGCAGCCCCATGCAGTTCAGGAGGGGCACTGAAGCTTTCTTT. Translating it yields CASSPMQFRRGTEAFF.